Listed below are T cell receptor beta chains from one sample, sequenced in a study of CD8+ T cells in alopecia areata. The repertoire was sequenced with immunoSEQ multiplex PCR; TCRdb's copy has only in-frame clones and lacks some. The sample contains about 140,000 clones, around 82% of which appear only once. The material sequenced was CD8+ T cells sorted from blood, taken at week 4, from a patient treated with tofacitinib. These receptors originate from a human donor with alopecia areata. CDR3s include the opening cysteine and the closing phenylalanine or tryptophan. The order of the fields is D gene, clone size, V gene, CDR3 length, J gene, CDR3 DNA, CDR3 protein. D genes are given only for firm matches. Clone size is stated in some rows and not others, as once, few, many or a class when expanded.

TRBD1	.	TRBV7-8	15	TRBJ2-4	TGTGCCAGCAGCTTTTCCGGGACAGGGGATGACATTCAGTACTTC	CASSFSGTGDDIQYF
TRBD1	.	TRBV30	14	TRBJ2-5	TGTGCCTGGCACTCGACAGGGGCGCAAGAGACCCAGTACTTC	CAWHSTGAQETQYF
TRBD1	once	TRBV2	16	TRBJ2-5	TGTGCCAGCAGTGAAGCGAGGGGCAGACAGGGAAAGACCCAGTACTTC	CASSEARGRQGKTQYF
TRBD1	.	TRBV4-3	15	TRBJ2-7	TGCGCCAGCAGCCTCACGCAGACAGGGCCGTACGAGCAGTACTTC	CASSLTQTGPYEQYF
.	.	TRBV6-5	14	TRBJ2-7	TGTGCCAGCAGTTCCGGACTGGTACCCTACGAGCAGTACTTC	CASSSGLVPYEQYF
.	.	TRBV7-9	10	TRBJ1-1	TGTGCCAGCAGCTTAGGAATGGCTTTCTTT	CASSLGMAFF
TRBD2	.	TRBV7-8	16	TRBJ2-3	TGTGCCAGCAGCTCCTTTCGGGGGGGCCGGACAGATACGCAGTATTTT	CASSSFRGGRTDTQYF
.	.	TRBV29-1	14	TRBJ1-2	TGCAGCGTTGAAGATGTACAAGGAAACTATGGCTACACCTTC	CSVEDVQGNYGYTF
TRBD1	.	TRBV7-8	20	TRBJ2-6	TGTGCCAGCAGCTCACCGACCGGGACAGGGGGTTTCTCTGGGGCCAACGTCCTGACTTTC	CASSSPTGTGGFSGANVLTF
TRBD1	.	TRBV9	18	TRBJ1-1	TGTGCCAGCAGCGTTTCTAGTGCTCCGGGACAGCTAAACACTGAAGCTTTCTTT	CASSVSSAPGQLNTEAFF
.	.	TRBV6-6	15	TRBJ2-7	TGTGCCAGCAGTTTTGTGGCCCGGGGGTCCTACGAGCAGTACTTC	CASSFVARGSYEQYF
.	once	TRBV4-3	15	TRBJ1-2	TGCGCCAGCAGCCAAGACTTCCCCGGGGTCGGTGGCTACACCTTC	CASSQDFPGVGGYTF
TRBD2	.	TRBV2	21	TRBJ2-1	TGTGCCAGCAGTGAAGCTTCTCCCGGGACTATAAACGAGAAACCATACAATGAGCAGTTCTTC	CASSEASPGTINEKPYNEQFF
.	.	TRBV5-1	14	TRBJ2-7	TGCGCCAGCAGCTTGGTGTCAGGGATCCACGAGCAGTACTTC	CASSLVSGIHEQYF
.	few	TRBV7-9	13	TRBJ2-5	TGTGCCAGCAGCTTAGGGCCTGAAGAGACCCAGTACTTC	CASSLGPEETQYF
.	.	TRBV4-3	14	TRBJ2-5	TGCGCCAGCAGCCAAGTTAGTCCACAAGAGACCCAGTACTTC	CASSQVSPQETQYF